This T cell receptor beta chain was sequenced for a study of radiation and T cells in renal cell carcinoma. Findings and caveats of the study: Top tumor clonotypes rose in blood 2 weeks post-radiation, then contracted.

A remark on this clone: The antigen is not known.

Time point meaning: blood 4 weeks post-SBRT, at nephrectomy. Treatment: 15 Gy SBRT to primary tumor, nephrectomy 4 weeks later. The repertoire was sequenced with immunoSEQ multiplex PCR; TCRdb's copy has only in-frame clones and lacks some. The sample contains tens of thousands of clones, more than 65% of which appear only once. Sequencing was performed on blood, taken from a patient whose treatment included radiotherapy and nephrectomy. This sequence was found in a man aged 60 to 69 with renal cell carcinoma.

In nucleotides, the CDR3 is TGTGCCAGCAGCCTCACCGGGCGGTCCCAAGAGACCCAGTACTTC. Protein sequence: CASSLTGRSQETQYF. The chain employs TRBV7-3 and TRBJ2-5; D unclear. Germline V gives CDR1 SGHTA, CDR2 FQGTGA. This CDR3 region has 15 residues. The V end was cut by 5 bases, the J end by 1 base, with 14 bases between.